The 12 T cell receptor beta chains presented below share a single source sample, sequenced in a study of cytotoxic CD8 clonotypes in ibrutinib-treated CLL. Assay: immunoSEQ multiplex PCR; the TCRdb copy retains only in-frame clones and omits some. This repertoire shows some 200,000 clones, about four fifths found once; its top ten account for roughly 11%. The sequencing here drew on PBMCs, taken after 12 months of ibrutinib treatment. The source of these receptors is a human donor with chronic lymphocytic leukemia.

The chain joins TRBV7-8 to TRBJ2-5; 10 bases are shared with TRBD2. Germline CDR1 reads SGHVS; CDR2 reads FQNEAQ. The V segment lost 2 bases and the J segment 5 bases; nucleotides outside the gene matches: 8. This CDR3 has 16 residues. CDR3: CASSLTSGGARETQYF. The CDR3 DNA sequence: TGTGCCAGCAGCTTAACAAGCGGGGGGGCTCGGGAGACCCAGTACTTC.

This chain links TRBV29-1 with TRBJ2-1; 10 nucleotides agree with TRBD2. Germline lookup yields CDR1 SQVTM and CDR2 ANQGSEA. With 0 bases clipped from V and 9 bases from J, the junction kept 5 bases outside the gene matches. CDR3 length: 14 amino acids. The CDR3 here is CSVEDAGLAIEQFF. The CDR3 region has the DNA TGCAGCGTTGAAGACGCGGGACTAGCGATTGAGCAGTTCTTC.

Worth noting for this clone: The germline gene is not matched at one end of the junction; a read error may be the cause. This sequence joins TRBV11-2 and TRBJ2-5, with D possibly TRBD2 on 5 matching bases. This CDR3 region has 12 residues. Per germline, CDR1 SGHAT and CDR2 FQNNGV. CDR3 nucleotide sequence: TGTGCCAGCAGCCTTGCAGGACTTACGGAAAACTTC. It specifies CASSLAGLTENF.

The CDR3 DNA reads TGCGCCAGCAGCGGGGGGTTGGATGAGCAGTTCTTC. Encoded protein: CASSGGLDEQFF. The chain combines TRBV10-2 with TRBJ2-1; 7 bases fit TRBD2. Germline loops: CDR1 WSHSY, CDR2 SAAADI. The CDR3 is made up of 12 amino acids. V trimming: 6 bases; J trimming: 8 bases; junction bases outside the gene matches: 4.

The chain has TRBV7-9 and TRBJ2-5, with D possibly TRBD2 on 6 matching bases. From germline, CDR1 is SEHNR and CDR2 FQNEAQ (reference sequence). Trimming removed 6 bases at V and 5 bases at J, with 10 bases between. This CDR3 region has 12 residues. The CDR3 region has the DNA TGTGCCAGCAGACGGGAGTTGGAGACCCAGTACTTC. This gives the protein CASRRELETQYF.

This chain links TRBV20-1 with TRBJ2-7, with D hard to call. Trimming left V 0 bases short and J 9 bases short, with 9 bases between. Germline CDR1 DFQATT, CDR2 SNEGSKA (reference sequence). The length of the CDR3 is 11 residues. In DNA, the CDR3 is TGCAGTGCTAGAGATGGGAACGCGCAGTACTTC. Its translation: CSARDGNAQYF.

The rearrangement links TRBV6-1 to TRBJ1-3; no firm D call. The germline CDR1 and CDR2 sequences are MNHNS and SASEGT. The CDR3 has 15 amino acids. The V end was cut by 7 bases, the J end by 0 bases, with 13 bases between. The CDR3 DNA is TGTGCCAGCATCCTTCGACAACCCTCTGGAAACACCATATATTTT. Translation: CASILRQPSGNTIYF.

Only a few counts were recorded for this clone. The chain combines TRBV4-1 with TRBJ2-1; 9 nucleotides align to TRBD2. V shed 4 bases, J shed 3 bases, and the junction held 7 bases outside the gene matches. CDR1 and CDR2 from the germline V gene are MGHRA and YSYEKL. CDR3 length: 16 amino acids. CDR3 residues: CASSRDGLAYYNEQFF. DNA of the CDR3: TGCGCCAGCAGCCGGGATGGACTAGCGTACTACAATGAGCAGTTCTTC.

The chain carries TRBV6-5 and TRBJ1-2; D gene ambiguous. The V and J ends lost 11 bases and 1 base respectively, with 11 bases between them. The CDR3 covers 12 residues. Germline V lookup: CDR1 MNHEY, CDR2 SVGAGI. The CDR3 region has the DNA TGTGCCGCCCGGGCGGTTAACTATGGCTACACCTTC. Its protein product is CAARAVNYGYTF.

This chain connects TRBV7-9 to TRBJ1-4, with 7 bases that match TRBD1. The CDR3 is 15 amino acids. Losses at the gene ends were 2 bases for V and 6 bases for J; bases not matched to a gene: 6. Germline CDR1 reads SEHNR; CDR2 reads FQNEAQ (reference sequence). The CDR3 nucleotides read TGTGCCAGCAGCTTATTGGGACAGCTAGATGAAAAACTGTTTTTT. This translates into CASSLLGQLDEKLFF.

The CDR3 loop is CASSQVDGATGYGYTF. The CDR3 DNA reads as TGTGCCAGCTCACAAGTGGACGGAGCTACGGGCTATGGCTACACCTTC. The chain couples TRBV18 to TRBJ1-2; D is ambiguous. V was pared by 4 bases and J by 4 bases, with 19 bases between. This CDR3 spans 16 amino acids. Germline V gene sequence: CDR1 KGHSH, CDR2 LQKENI.

V usage is TRBV28 and J usage is TRBJ2-7; 9 bases match TRBD2. CDR3 length: 17 residues. The germline V gene encodes CDR1 MDHEN and CDR2 SYDVKM. V trimming: 5 bases; J trimming: 3 bases; junction bases outside the gene matches: 14. The CDR3 sequence is CASSTPSSGTSIYEQYF. The CDR3 DNA reads as TGTGCCAGCAGTACTCCCTCCTCCGGGACTAGCATCTACGAGCAGTACTTC.